This TCR beta chain was sequenced during a study of T cells in Graves' hyperthyroidism and ophthalmopathy. On the study more broadly: It was at initial diagnosis, before any treatment, that peripheral blood was collected. Findings of the study overall: In simple terms, a model built on 13 V-J features told ophthalmopathy apart from stable hyperthyroidism.

This clonotype was recorded a few times. Its specificity is unknown. CDR3 length: 14 amino acids. Germline CDR1 is KGHSH and CDR2 is LQKENI. J lost 7 bases, V lost 3 bases, and 4 bases had no gene match. Diagnoses were made from clinical symptoms, serum measures (thyroxine and TRAb), thyroid ultrasound and orbital computed tomography. Fresh peripheral blood, less than 11 ml of it, supplied the PBMCs. TCR beta CDR3 sequences were amplified from RNA transcripts. TCR CDR3 regions were first amplified by RT-PCR with HTBI primers. MiXCR was run by TCRdb on the multiplex PCR reads, yielding one entry per CDR3 protein. The sample records under 400,000 distinct CDR3 sequences, about 25% being singletons.

The specimen was blood. The genes are TRBV18 and TRBJ2-1, with 9 bases fitting TRBD2. This TCR derives from a man aged 45-60 years with Graves' hyperthyroidism. CDR3 sequence reads: CASSPMREGNEQFF. CDR3 DNA: TGTGCCAGCTCACCGATGCGGGAGGGAAATGAGCAGTTCTTC.